This TCR beta chain stems from a study of blood T cells in healthy people across ages. This CDR3 comprises 13 residues. Trimming stripped 7 bases from V and 4 bases from J, with 13 bases between. CDR1 is SQVTM and CDR2 is ANQGSEA in the germline V gene. PCR was performed a second time for about 7 to 11 cycles using a sample-barcoded 5' primer and a J-beta primer mix. One entry per CDR3 protein results from TCRdb running MiXCR on the 5' RACE reads. The repertoire holds about 1.4 million distinct CDR3 sequences, with 55% to 75% as singletons. The V and J genes are TRBV29-1 and TRBJ2-2; possible D gene TRBD2, 6 bases. Sequencing used blood. The receptor was isolated from a man younger than 30 in good health. The CDR3 DNA reads TGCAGCGCCGTTACCGGGGGCACCGGGGAGCTGTTTTTT. Encoded protein: CSAVTGGTGELFF.